Shown below are 9 T cell receptor beta chains from a single sample sequenced in a study of T cell responses to AZD1222 COVID-19 vaccine. Measured with immunoSEQ multiplex PCR; TCRdb has only the in-frame clones, and not every one. The table shows more than 250,000 clones, with 85% to 95% occurring only once. The sequencing here drew on peripheral blood, taken on day 0 of AZD1222 vaccination. Every receptor here comes from an adult in good health.

This clone came up once. The chain recombines TRBV2 with TRBJ1-2, with a possible D match to TRBD1 (5 bases). The CDR3 totals 13 residues. Trimming took 7 bases from V and 5 from J, leaving 14 bases between them. Germline CDR1 SNHLY, CDR2 FYNNEI. The CDR3 loop is CASTQGGWYGYTF. DNA of the CDR3: TGTGCCAGCACCCAGGGAGGGTGGTATGGCTACACCTTC.

The rearrangement links TRBV5-1 to TRBJ2-2; D is uncertain. Per the germline V gene, CDR1 is SGHRS and CDR2 is YFSETQ. V lost 0 bases to trimming and J lost 1 base, with 13 bases between them. This CDR3 is built from 17 residues. CDR3 in DNA: TGCGCCAGCAGCTTGGGAGGCGGCAGATTGAACACCGGGGAGCTGTTTTTT. This encodes CASSLGGGRLNTGELFF.

V usage is TRBV3-1 (or the pseudogene TRBV3-2) and J usage is TRBJ2-7, with D perhaps TRBD1 (5 bases). Germline CDR1 is LGHDT and CDR2 is YNNKEL (reference sequence). Trimming stripped 4 bases from V and 0 bases from J, with 16 bases between. The CDR3 loop spans 16 amino acids. The CDR3 here is CASSPTDSGRSYEQYF. The DNA of the CDR3 is TGTGCCAGCAGCCCGACAGATTCTGGGCGCTCCTACGAGCAGTACTTC.

This clone was picked up one time. The genes are TRBV7-2 and TRBJ2-1, with no clear D. The CDR3 contains 17 residues. V lost 2 bases and J 1 base, leaving 15 bases between the germline ends. Germline CDR1 reads SGHTA; CDR2 reads FQGNSA. The CDR3 nucleotides read TGTGCCAGCAGCTTATCTGGCCGCATGCCGTCCTACAATGAGCAGTTCTTC. It yields the protein CASSLSGRMPSYNEQFF.

V usage is TRBV18 and J usage is TRBJ2-1, with D possibly TRBD2 on 6 matching bases. Germline assignment: CDR1 KGHSH and CDR2 LQKENI. The CDR3 runs 13 residues. Trimming took off 5 bases at V and 10 bases at J, with 15 bases between the two ends. CDR3 coding DNA: TGTGCCAGCTCAAGGGACTCTTTCCGGGAGCAGTTCTTC. It specifies CASSRDSFREQFF.

J is TRBJ1-1 and V is TRBV7-9; tentatively, D is TRBD1 (6 bases). The germline V gene encodes CDR1 SEHNR and CDR2 FQNEAQ (reference sequence). V shed 5 bases and J shed 3 bases, with 10 bases lying between them. The CDR3 loop spans 13 amino acids. The CDR3 bases are TGTGCCAGCAGCCAACAGGGTTACACTGAAGCTTTCTTT. Translating gives CASSQQGYTEAFF.

CDR3 region: CASSFPRGISGTEAFF. The CDR3 region has the DNA TGTGCCAGCAGCTTTCCCAGGGGGATATCGGGTACTGAAGCTTTCTTT. This chain connects TRBV7-9 to TRBJ1-1, with 7 bases lining up with TRBD1. The CDR3 covers 16 residues. V shed 3 bases and J 5 bases; nucleotides not matched to a gene: 12. The germline gives CDR1 SEHNR, CDR2 FQNEAQ (reference sequence).

V and J are TRBV5-1 and TRBJ2-7; TRBD2 matches 14 bases. In germline, CDR1 is SGHRS, CDR2 YFSETQ. The CDR3 length is 16 residues. V shed 2 bases, J shed 3 bases, and the junction held 4 bases outside the gene matches. The CDR3 sequence: CASSLRTSGRRYEQYF. CDR3 bases: TGCGCCAGCAGCTTAAGGACTAGCGGGAGGCGCTACGAGCAGTACTTC.

The chain is built from TRBV2 and TRBJ2-5; 7 nucleotides align to TRBD2. CDR1 is SNHLY and CDR2 is FYNNEI in the germline V gene. Germline trimming cut 10 bases from V and 4 bases from J; bases unmatched to any gene: 12. The CDR3 is made up of 14 amino acids. In nucleotides, the CDR3 is TGTGCCATTGGGGGGGAGACCCCCCCAGAGACCCAGTACTTC. Translation gives CAIGGETPPETQYF. Combining the CDR3 with reference TRBV2 and TRBJ2-5 gives the whole variable domain EPEVTQTPSHQVTQMGQEVILRCVPISNHLYFYWYRQILGQKVEFLVSFYNNEISEKSEIFDDQFSVERPDGSNFTLKIRSTKLEDSAMYFCAIGGETPPETQYFGPGTRLLVL.